These 32 T cell receptor beta chains were sequenced from one sample in a study of T cells after yellow fever vaccination. TCRdb recomputed calls from the 5' RACE reads with MiXCR, one row per CDR3 protein. The sample includes about 300,000 distinct CDR3 sequences, around 8.6% of them seen just once. The source was CD4+ T cells sorted from PBMCs, collected 5 days after the yellow fever booster vaccination. The receptors were sampled from a man younger than 35 who received the YFV17D yellow fever vaccine.

This clonotype showed up just a few times. The chain links TRBV11-3 to TRBJ2-1; a weak D match, TRBD2 (6 bases). The V end was cut by 5 bases, the J end by 4 bases, with 12 bases between. CDR1 is SGHNT and CDR2 is YENEEA in the germline V gene. This CDR3 region has 14 residues. The CDR3 DNA is TGTGCCAGCAGCCAGACCGGGGGTTACAATGAGCAGTTCTTC. This encodes CASSQTGGYNEQFF.

This clonotype was counted a few times. J is TRBJ1-1 and V is TRBV20-1; TRBD1 might be the D (6 bases). Germline-derived CDR1 and CDR2 are DFQATT and SNEGSKA (reference sequence). The CDR3 spans 14 residues. V lost 5 bases to trimming and J lost 4 bases, with 17 bases between them. The CDR3 DNA reads TGCAGTGCTCTAGTGGGGGGGCATGGCACTGAAGCTTTCTTT. Translation gives CSALVGGHGTEAFF.

This clonotype was seen repeatedly, ten times or more. The V gene is TRBV6-2 or TRBV6-3, the J gene TRBJ1-5; TRBD1 aligns across 9 bases. J gave up 5 bases and V 6 bases, and 11 bases lay outside the gene matches. CDR1 and CDR2 from the germline V gene are MNHEY and SVGEGT. The CDR3 is 16 amino acids. The CDR3 sequence: CASSEAGTGNYQPQHF. In DNA, the CDR3 is TGTGCCAGCAGCGAGGCCGGGACAGGGAATTATCAGCCCCAGCATTTT.

This rearrangement joins TRBV28 to TRBJ1-3, with D unresolved. Germline V gene sequence: CDR1 MDHEN, CDR2 SYDVKM. V lost 7 bases to trimming and J lost 4 bases, with 11 bases between them. CDR3 length: 13 amino acids. The CDR3 loop is CASTRGFGNTIYF. Written as DNA, the CDR3 is TGTGCCAGCACCCGTGGCTTCGGAAACACCATATATTTT.

This clonotype is medium-sized (0.01 to 0.1%) within its sample. The chain recombines TRBV2 with TRBJ2-5; D unclear. The CDR3 sequence is 12 residues long. CDR1 is SNHLY and CDR2 is FYNNEI in the germline V gene. V was clipped by 6 bases and J by 1 base, with 6 bases between them. The DNA of the CDR3 is TGTGCCAGCAGAAACGCCCAAGAGACCCAGTACTTC. Protein product: CASRNAQETQYF.

This clonotype has a handful of counts. The chain joins TRBV11-2 to TRBJ1-1; 7 bases fit TRBD1. V lost 3 bases, J lost 11 bases, and 9 bases stayed unmatched. Germline CDR1 and CDR2: SGHAT and FQNNGV. The CDR3 spans 13 residues. The chain's CDR3 is CASSFADRVRAFF. CDR3 in DNA: TGTGCCAGCAGCTTCGCCGACAGGGTGAGGGCTTTCTTT.

This chain connects TRBV18 to TRBJ1-1; TRBD1 might be the D (6 bases). Trimming cost V 3 bases and J 10 bases, with 9 bases left between them. There are 11 residues in the CDR3. Germline V gene data show CDR1 as KGHSH and CDR2 as LQKENI. The DNA of the CDR3 is TGTGCCAGCTCACCTGGAGGGGGAGCTTTCTTT. Its protein is CASSPGGGAFF. Looking up the rest from reference TRBV18 and TRBJ1-1 gives the full variable domain: NAGVMQNPRHLVRRRGQEARLRCSPMKGHSHVYWYRQLPEEGLKFMVYLQKENIIDESGMPKERFSAEFPKEGPSILRIQQVVRGDSAAYFCASSPGGGAFFGQGTRLTVV.

The chain joins TRBV4-3 to TRBJ2-1; D remains ambiguous. The germline V gene encodes CDR1 LGHNA and CDR2 YSLEER. Trimming pared 0 bases from V and 12 bases from J, leaving 15 bases between. This CDR3 comprises 14 residues. CDR3 region: CASSQDLGLGRQFF. DNA of the CDR3: TGCGCCAGCAGCCAAGATTTGGGGTTAGGCAGGCAGTTCTTC.

The gene calls are TRBV11-2 and TRBJ1-1; weak D call: TRBD1 (5 bases). This CDR3 has 14 residues. Germline assignment: CDR1 SGHAT and CDR2 FQNNGV. Trimming took 5 bases from V and 5 from J, leaving 15 bases between them. The CDR3 region is CASSPNGGGTEAFF. CDR3 DNA sequence: TGTGCCAGCAGCCCGAACGGGGGAGGGACTGAAGCTTTCTTT.

The chain joins TRBV7-9 to TRBJ2-7; D assignment may be TRBD1 or TRBD2 (5 bases each). Trimming cost V 5 bases and J 2 bases, with 19 bases left between them. The CDR3 consists of 16 residues. Per germline, CDR1 SEHNR and CDR2 FQNEAQ (reference sequence). CDR3 bases: TGTGCCAGCAGCCCGGCCCCCGGGGCAGGGCCCTACGAGCAGTACTTC. As protein: CASSPAPGAGPYEQYF. The full variable domain, in which reference TRBV7-9 and TRBJ2-7 provide the parts outside the CDR3, is DTGVSQNPRHKITKRGQNVTFRCDPISEHNRLYWYRQTLGQGPEFLTYFQNEAQLEKSRLLSDRFSAERPKGSFSTLEIQRTEQGDSAMYLCASSPAPGAGPYEQYFGPGTRLTVT.

This chain uses TRBV29-1 with TRBJ1-2, with D uncertain. Germline V CDR1 and CDR2: SQVTM, ANQGSEA. CDR3 length: 13 amino acids. The germline V and J ends were trimmed by 2 bases and 6 bases, with 13 bases remaining between them. CDR3 in DNA: TGCAGCGTTGAAACCCTGAGGGTCGATGGCTACACCTTC. Translated, it gives CSVETLRVDGYTF. Supplemented by reference TRBV29-1 and TRBJ1-2, the full variable domain reads SAVISQKPSRDICQRGTSLTIQCQVDSQVTMMFWYRQQPGQSLTLIATANQGSEATYESGFVIDKFPISRPNLTFSTLTVSNMSPEDSSIYLCSVETLRVDGYTFGSGTRLTVV.

The table lists this clonotype with a few counts. The V gene is TRBV9, the J gene TRBJ1-2; TRBD1 aligns across 8 bases. The CDR3 sequence is 14 residues long. The ends lost 4 bases at V and 3 bases at J; junction bases unmatched: 5. From germline, CDR1 is SGDLS and CDR2 YYNGEE. The CDR3 sequence: CASSPSTGDYGYTF. The CDR3 DNA reads as TGTGCCAGCAGCCCTTCGACAGGGGACTATGGCTACACCTTC.

This clonotype has only a few counts. The chain has TRBV20-1 and TRBJ1-4, with TRBD1 matching over 7 bases. CDR3 length equals 13 residues. The V gene end was trimmed by 6 bases and the J gene end by 8 bases; junction bases not matched to a gene: 9. Germline values: CDR1 DFQATT, CDR2 SNEGSKA (reference sequence). CDR3 region: CSALDREGEKLFF. In DNA, the CDR3 is TGCAGTGCCCTCGACAGGGAGGGGGAAAAACTGTTTTTT.

This clonotype was detected a few times. The gene calls are TRBV7-2 and TRBJ2-5; 10 bases map to TRBD2. With V trimmed by 5 bases and J by 2 bases, 5 bases remained unmatched. Germline CDR1 is SGHTA and CDR2 is FQGNSA. The CDR3 runs to 15 residues. CDR3 sequence (DNA): TGTGCCAGCAGCACGAATAGCGGGGGGCAAGAGACCCAGTACTTC. Translating gives CASSTNSGGQETQYF.

The chain couples TRBV12-3 or TRBV12-4 to TRBJ1-6, with D unclear. The CDR3 has 13 amino acids. V shed 5 bases and J shed 6 bases, with 8 bases lying between them. CDR3 DNA sequence: TGTGCCAGCAGTCCGTATAGTAATTCACCCCTCCACTTT. As protein: CASSPYSNSPLHF.

This chain connects TRBV12-3 or TRBV12-4 to TRBJ1-2, with 10 positions matching TRBD1. Trimming at V came to 5 bases and at J to 4 bases, leaving 4 bases not matched to a gene. The CDR3 totals 14 residues. CDR3 sequence: CASSPDRGTYGYTF. CDR3 DNA sequence: TGTGCCAGCAGTCCGGACAGGGGGACCTATGGCTACACCTTC.

This clonotype was picked up many times. The chain couples TRBV28 to TRBJ2-7, with 8 bases identical to TRBD1. This CDR3 spans 16 amino acids. Germline CDR1 and CDR2: MDHEN and SYDVKM. J gave up 5 bases and V 2 bases, and 11 bases lay outside the gene matches. This CDR3 is CASSLGISGGLDEQYV. CDR3 DNA sequence: TGTGCCAGCAGTTTAGGGATATCAGGGGGCCTGGACGAGCAGTACGTC.

The rearrangement joins TRBV6-1 to TRBJ2-7; 7 nucleotides line up with TRBD1. CDR3 length equals 14 residues. From germline, CDR1 is MNHNS and CDR2 SASEGT. V shed 4 bases and J 6 bases; nucleotides not matched to a gene: 9. Written as DNA, the CDR3 is TGTGCCAGCAGTGGTCGACAGGGCGCGGGCGAGCAGTACTTC. Protein: CASSGRQGAGEQYF.

There are a few counts of this clonotype. The V and J genes are TRBV30 and TRBJ2-5; 8 bases are shared with TRBD2. The CDR3 spans 17 residues. V was clipped by 2 bases and J by 1 base; unmatched bases: 12. Per the germline V gene, CDR1 is GTSNPN and CDR2 is SVGIG (reference sequence). The CDR3 region is CAWSLPVVSGIQETQYF. The CDR3 DNA sequence: TGTGCCTGGAGTCTGCCGGTTGTTAGCGGGATCCAAGAGACCCAGTACTTC.

This clonotype appeared many times. The chain has TRBV7-2 and TRBJ2-7; a possible D gene is TRBD2 (5 bases). Germline CDR1 reads SGHTA; CDR2 reads FQGNSA. CDR3 length: 14 residues. Trimming shortened V by 3 bases and J by 0 bases, and 9 bases separated the two germline ends. The CDR3 DNA reads as TGTGCCAGCAGCTTCTCGGGGAGCTCCTACGAGCAGTACTTC. It is translated as CASSFSGSSYEQYF.

This clonotype was observed a few times. CDR3 DNA sequence: TGTGCCAGCAGCTTTTCTGACGAGCAGTTCTTC. This translates into CASSFSDEQFF. The rearrangement uses TRBV7-2 and TRBJ2-1; D gene uncertain. V lost 3 bases, J lost 10 bases, and 7 bases lay in between. CDR1 is SGHTA, CDR2 FQGNSA, per germline. The CDR3 totals 11 residues.

V is TRBV4-3 and J is TRBJ1-4; 11 bases match TRBD1. CDR1 and CDR2 from the germline V gene are LGHNA and YSLEER. This CDR3 is 17 amino acids long. V gave up 0 bases and J gave up 8 bases; unmatched junction bases: 8. CDR3 sequence (DNA): TGCGCCAGCAGCCAAGAATGGGGGGGACAGGGGGAGGAAAAACTGTTTTTT. Translating gives CASSQEWGGQGEEKLFF.

The chain has TRBV6-6 and TRBJ1-5, with D possibly matching TRBD1 (6 bases). Trimming took 9 bases from V and 0 from J, leaving 12 bases between them. CDR3 length equals 14 residues. The germline V gene has CDR1 MNHNY and CDR2 SVGAGI (reference sequence). The CDR3 DNA sequence: TGTGCCAGTCAAGGGGGGAATAGCAATCAGCCCCAGCATTTT. Amino acids: CASQGGNSNQPQHF.

This clonotype was detected many times. The CDR3 nucleotides are TGCGCCAGCAGCCCGCGGGTTGGGGGCCTAACTGAAGCTTTCTTT. It is translated as CASSPRVGGLTEAFF. The V call is TRBV5-1, the J call TRBJ1-1; the D gene is possibly TRBD1 (6 bases). Between the trimmed V and J ends, which lost 4 bases and 5 bases, there was a span of 18 bases. The CDR3 totals 15 residues. The germline V gene encodes CDR1 SGHRS and CDR2 YFSETQ.

In its sample, this clonotype was seen many times. J is TRBJ2-7 and V is TRBV27, with D possibly matching TRBD2 (6 bases). CDR1 and CDR2 (germline): MNHEY, SMNVEV (reference sequence). The CDR3 consists of 16 residues. Trimming removed 5 bases at V and 6 bases at J, with 23 bases between. DNA of the CDR3: TGTGCCAGCAGTACTAGCCGGGACGGATCTCCGGGCGAGCAGTACGTC. This encodes CASSTSRDGSPGEQYV.

This clonotype turned up a few times. This rearrangement joins TRBV7-9 to TRBJ2-7; 7 bases line up with TRBD2. The CDR3 is 16 amino acids. The trim removed 4 bases at V and 6 bases at J, leaving 15 bases unmatched. Germline CDR1 and CDR2: SEHNR and FQNEAQ (reference sequence). The chain's CDR3 is CASSSHPGLPATEQYF. CDR3 in DNA: TGTGCCAGCAGCTCACACCCGGGACTACCGGCCACCGAGCAGTACTTC. The complete variable domain, with remaining parts taken from reference TRBV7-9 and TRBJ2-7, reads DTGVSQNPRHKITKRGQNVTFRCDPISEHNRLYWYRQTLGQGPEFLTYFQNEAQLEKSRLLSDRFSAERPKGSFSTLEIQRTEQGDSAMYLCASSSHPGLPATEQYFGPGTRLTVT.

This sequence joins TRBV9 and TRBJ1-6; 7 bases are a match to TRBD1. The V segment lost 4 bases and the J segment 12 bases; nucleotides outside the gene matches: 10. The CDR3 has 14 residues. Looked up from germline, CDR1 is SGDLS and CDR2 is YYNGEE. CDR3 residues: CASSPRQGRGPLHF. In DNA form, the CDR3 reads TGTGCCAGCAGCCCAAGACAGGGAAGGGGACCCCTCCACTTT.

This clonotype was counted many times. V and J are TRBV5-1 and TRBJ1-1; no firm D call. The CDR3 is 17 residues long. The V gene lost 2 bases and the J gene lost 2 bases, with 19 bases spanning the gap. Looked up from germline, CDR1 is SGHRS and CDR2 is YFSETQ. The CDR3 region has the DNA TGCGCCAGCAGCTTTTCGGTGGGTGGGCCCATAAACACTGAAGCTTTCTTT. This gives the protein CASSFSVGGPINTEAFF.

Note on this clonotype: The junction does not match germline at one end; this may be a read error. This chain links TRBV24-1 with TRBJ2-3, with D unresolved. The germline gives CDR1 KGHDR, CDR2 SFDVKD. CDR3 length equals 16 residues. CDR3 region: CATSDSGLISTDTLYF. The CDR3 nucleotides read TGTGCCACCAGTGACTCGGGCCTTATTTCCACAGATACGCTGTATTTT.

This clonotype occurred many times. The chain links TRBV5-6 to TRBJ2-7, with D uncertain. This CDR3 is 12 amino acids long. V lost 2 bases and J 3 bases, leaving 6 bases between the germline ends. CDR1 SGHDT and CDR2 YYEEEE come from the germline V gene. The CDR3 reads CASSLLNYEQYV. Written as DNA, the CDR3 is TGTGCCAGCAGCTTACTGAACTACGAGCAGTACGTC.

This clonotype was detected many times. J is TRBJ2-3 and V is TRBV2; D not certain. CDR3 size: 8 residues. The V and J ends lost 7 bases and 7 bases respectively, with 0 bases between them. CDR1 and CDR2 (germline): SNHLY, FYNNEI. CDR3 sequence reads: CASNTQYF. As DNA, the CDR3 is TGTGCCAGCAATACGCAGTATTTT.

This clonotype was detected only a few times. The rearrangement joins TRBV21-1 to TRBJ2-7. TRBV21-1 is assigned pseudogene status. CDR3 length: 15 residues. The CDR3 DNA follows: TGTGCCAGCAGCAACTCCTCAGACAGCTCCTACGAGCAGTACGTC. This translates into CASSNSSDSSYEQYV.